This TCR beta chain was identified in a study of early T cells in non-severe SARS-CoV-2 infection (dated by TCRdb to the early 2020s). Notes on the research overall: Because TCR sequencing was done on bulk RNA from unsorted whole blood, the alpha and beta chains could not be paired. General study outcomes and caveats: VDJdb matching was skewed toward anti-spike CD8 responses and likely underestimated virus-specific expansions by missing private and CD4 specificities.

This was a case-control study nested in a cohort of healthcare workers in London, UK, who had nasopharyngeal swab PCR tests and blood samples taken every week. Healthcare workers were recruited between 23 and 31 March 2020, during the week of the UK lockdown, and were followed weekly for up to roughly 15 weeks. Library preparation was by 5' RACE. Sequenced on a NextSeq 500. The TCR library protocol attached unique molecular identifiers to individual cDNA molecules to correct for sequencing error and PCR bias. Both TCR alpha and beta chains were sequenced, and tight co-correlation was observed between alpha and beta sequence abundances in each sample. In the original analysis: Decombinator V4 was used to annotate the V gene, J gene and CDR3 of the TCR sequences. TCRs were defined as expanded if a significant change between any two time points was detected under a Poisson model with p below 0.0001. Abundances of TCRs were expressed as counts per million after normalisation to the total number of TCRs sequenced in each sample. TRAV1-2 paired with TRAJ12, TRAJ20 or TRAJ33 defined MAIT TCRs, while TRAV10 paired with TRAJ18 defined iNKT TCRs. VDJdb, accessed on 1 November 2021, was searched for TCRs annotated for CMV, EBV and SARS-CoV-2, and TCRs annotated for more than one antigen were excluded. TCRdb reanalyzed the raw reads on its own, using fastp at Q25 for trimming and MiXCR for clone calling, and kept in-frame beta chains. Merged by CDR3 protein, the rows form single entries marked with the most common genes and DNA. TCRdb, rather than the study authors, made the V and J calls. The sample contains under 50,000 distinct CDR3 sequences, approximately 4.1% of them found a single time. The ten biggest clones cover around 6% of the sample.

This clonotype was counted at least ten times. Its antigen is unknown. One base away there is no much larger clone; base qualities are not given. The germline V gene yields SGHRS for CDR1 and YFSETQ for CDR2. The CDR3 spans 13 residues, from the cysteine through the phenylalanine. Only CDR3 DNA remains: 39 bases, in frame from the first base. The junction shows trimming of 1 base on V and 1 base on J, plus 5 bases between the germline ends. The TCR comes from an adult who was a healthcare worker with PCR-confirmed SARS-CoV-2 infection or an uninfected control (not recorded which). The sequence links TRBV5-1 to TRBJ1-1, with the D segment identity uncertain. Sequenced input: whole blood. The DNA sequence follows: TGCGCCAGCAGCTTGTGGGGGAACACTGAAGCTTTCTTT. It codes for CASSLWGNTEAFF.